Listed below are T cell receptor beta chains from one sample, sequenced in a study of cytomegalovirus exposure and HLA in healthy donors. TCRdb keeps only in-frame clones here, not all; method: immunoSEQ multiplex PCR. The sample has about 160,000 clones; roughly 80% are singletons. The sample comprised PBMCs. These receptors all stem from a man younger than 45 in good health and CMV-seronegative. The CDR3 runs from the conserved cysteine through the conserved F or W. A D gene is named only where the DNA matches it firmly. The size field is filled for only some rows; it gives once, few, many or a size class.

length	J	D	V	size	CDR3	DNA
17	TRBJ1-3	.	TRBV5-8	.	CASSLEGEGILGNTIYF	TGTGCCAGCAGCTTGGAAGGGGAAGGAATACTTGGAAACACCATATATTTT
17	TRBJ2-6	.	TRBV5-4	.	CASSVKQGIPGANVLTF	TGTGCCAGCAGCGTAAAACAGGGTATACCTGGGGCCAACGTCCTGACTTTC
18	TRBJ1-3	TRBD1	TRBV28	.	CASSLAGGSILLGNTIYF	TGTGCCAGCAGTTTAGCAGGGGGGTCTATCTTGCTTGGAAACACCATATATTTT
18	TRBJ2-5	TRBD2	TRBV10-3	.	CAISEANGGRGGQKTQYF	TGTGCCATCAGTGAGGCCAATGGAGGGCGGGGGGGCCAGAAGACCCAGTACTTC
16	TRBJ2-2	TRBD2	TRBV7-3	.	CASSMLAGAHTGELFF	TGTGCCAGCAGCATGCTAGCGGGAGCGCACACCGGGGAGCTGTTTTTT
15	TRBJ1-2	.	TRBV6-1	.	CASSELTQGYYGYTF	TGTGCCAGCAGTGAGCTCACACAGGGCTACTATGGCTACACCTTC
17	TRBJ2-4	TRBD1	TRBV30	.	CAWSVGVGGTGRNIQYF	TGTGCCTGGAGTGTAGGGGTAGGTGGGACAGGGAGGAACATTCAGTACTTC
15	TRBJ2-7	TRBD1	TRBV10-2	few	CASSETGTGSGEQYF	TGCGCCAGCAGTGAAACCGGGACAGGGAGCGGGGAGCAGTACTTC
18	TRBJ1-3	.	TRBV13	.	CASSSADLSQGNGNTIYF	TGTGCCAGCAGCAGCGCAGACTTATCGCAGGGAAATGGAAACACCATATATTTT
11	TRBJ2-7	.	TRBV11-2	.	CASSLLYEQYF	TGTGCCAGCAGCTTGTTATACGAGCAGTACTTC
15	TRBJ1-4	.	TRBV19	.	CATAERSRANEKLFF	TGTGCCACCGCGGAGAGGTCGCGCGCTAATGAAAAACTGTTTTTT
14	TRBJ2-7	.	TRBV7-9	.	CASSTNRARDEQYF	TGTGCCAGCAGCACAAACAGGGCGAGGGACGAGCAGTACTTC
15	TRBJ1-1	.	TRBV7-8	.	CASSLAGTLNTEAFF	TGTGCCAGCAGCTTAGCGGGGACACTGAACACTGAAGCTTTCTTT
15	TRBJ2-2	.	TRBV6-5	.	CASTLDTTNTGELFF	TGTGCCAGCACGTTGGACACAACGAACACCGGGGAGCTGTTTTTT
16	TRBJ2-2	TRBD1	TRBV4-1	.	CASSQLPTGANGELFF	TGCGCCAGCAGCCAACTTCCGACAGGGGCGAACGGGGAGCTGTTTTTT
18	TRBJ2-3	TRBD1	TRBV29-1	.	CSVEDRDRGSGRSDTQYF	TGCAGCGTTGAAGATCGTGACAGGGGATCGGGGCGTTCAGATACGCAGTATTTT
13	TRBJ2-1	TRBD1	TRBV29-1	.	CSARQGSYNEQFF	TGCAGCGCACGACAGGGGTCCTACAATGAGCAGTTCTTC
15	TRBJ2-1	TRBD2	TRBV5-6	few	CASSATSGGFNEQFF	TGTGCCAGCAGCGCCACTAGCGGGGGTTTCAATGAGCAGTTCTTC
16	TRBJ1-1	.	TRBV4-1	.	CASSQDGRGPNTEAFF	TGCGCCAGCAGCCAAGATGGTCGGGGTCCGAACACTGAAGCTTTCTTT
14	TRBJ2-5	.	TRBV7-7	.	CASSLGSGLETQYF	TGTGCCAGCAGCTTAGGGTCAGGGTTGGAGACCCAGTACTTC
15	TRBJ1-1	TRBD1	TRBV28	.	CASSLIGTVNTEAFF	TGTGCCAGCAGTTTAATTGGGACAGTCAACACTGAAGCTTTCTTT
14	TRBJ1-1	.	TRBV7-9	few	CSSSREGVGTEAFF	TGTTCCAGCAGCCGTGAGGGGGTGGGCACTGAAGCTTTCTTT
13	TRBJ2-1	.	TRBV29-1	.	CFAGGRGDNEQFF	TGCTTTGCCGGGGGGCGGGGTGACAATGAGCAGTTCTTC
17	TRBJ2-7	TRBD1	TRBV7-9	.	CASSPYDTQGSGYEQYF	TGTGCCAGCAGCCCCTATGATACACAGGGGTCTGGTTACGAGCAGTACTTC
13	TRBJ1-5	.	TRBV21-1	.	CASGRGQEQPQHF	TGTGCCAGCGGTAGGGGGCAAGAGCAGCCCCAGCATTTT
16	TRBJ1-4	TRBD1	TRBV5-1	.	CASSLVPRQGEEKLFF	TGCGCCAGCAGCTTGGTCCCCCGACAGGGCGAAGAAAAACTGTTTTTT
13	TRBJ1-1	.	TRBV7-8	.	CAAFGGENTEAFF	TGTGCCGCGTTCGGGGGGGAAAACACTGAAGCTTTCTTT
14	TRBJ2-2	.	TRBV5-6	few	CASSLARNTGELFF	TGTGCCAGCAGCTTGGCCAGAAACACCGGGGAGCTGTTTTTT
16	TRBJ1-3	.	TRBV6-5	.	CASSYSATPFGNTIYF	TGTGCCAGCAGTTACTCAGCAACCCCGTTCGGAAACACCATATATTTT
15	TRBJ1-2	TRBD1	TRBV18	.	CASSPGQGTNYGYTF	TGTGCCAGCTCCCCCGGACAGGGAACTAACTATGGCTACACCTTC